The TCR beta chain described here comes from a study of blood T cell repertoires in COVID-19. Study information: COVID-19 samples collected from the United States, Italy and Spain covered acute and convalescent phases.

The study assigned cohorts using participant-reported clinical history. Symptom resolution, clearance, or two negative PCRs marked the recovered donors of Cohort 3. TCRdb keeps only in-frame clones here, not all; method: immunoSEQ multiplex PCR. Of just over 150,000 clones in the sample, around 89% are singletons; the top ten hold 6.5% to 8.5%. The origin of this receptor is a woman aged 50 to 60 who had recovered from COVID-19. Sequences were obtained from PBMCs or T cells enriched from blood (not recorded which).

The CDR3 nucleotides read TGTGCCAGCAGTTCCACTAGCGGGTACGAGCAGTACTTC. This gives the protein CASSSTSGYEQYF. This chain uses TRBV13 with TRBJ2-7; 9 nucleotides line up with TRBD2. CDR1 is PRHDT and CDR2 is FYEKMQ in the germline V gene (reference sequence). V gave up 6 bases and J gave up 4 bases; unmatched junction bases: 4. The CDR3 sequence is 13 residues long. The whole variable domain, remainder taken from reference TRBV13 and TRBJ2-7, is AAGVIQSPRHLIKEKRETATLKCYPIPRHDTVYWYQQGPGQDPQFLISFYEKMQSDKGSIPDRFSAQQFSDYHSELNMSSLELGDSALYFCASSSTSGYEQYFGPGTRLTVT.